This T cell receptor (beta chain) was recovered during a study of shared clonotypes between healthy human individuals. Overall study: Participating donors consisted of a couple of women and a few men aged 18 to 49.

V gave up 6 bases and J gave up 1 base, with 15 bases separating them. Germline values: CDR1 SGHVS, CDR2 FQNEAQ. CDR3 size: 15 residues. Produced via immunoSEQ multiplex PCR; TCRdb's table is partial and in-frame only. The sample records approximately 2,000,000 clones, 80% to 95% being singletons. As concerns this clone: Its antigen is currently unknown.

Study findings and constraints: The diversity represented, both genetic and in exposure history, was limited by few donors.

Naive CD8 cells lacked CD45RO, underwent positive selection for CCR7 and left out terminally differentiated effector memory CD45RA+ cells. This receptor was taken from a man aged 18 to 30 in good health. Some clones in this sample may be carry-over from other donors' samples. The chain uses TRBV7-8 and TRBJ2-5; maybe TRBD2 (7 bases). The sequenced sample consisted of naive CD8+ T cells from PBMCs. The CDR3 bases are TGTGCCAGCAGTAGTACGGGGGGCCTCCAAGAGACCCAGTACTTC. This sequence encodes CASSSTGGLQETQYF.